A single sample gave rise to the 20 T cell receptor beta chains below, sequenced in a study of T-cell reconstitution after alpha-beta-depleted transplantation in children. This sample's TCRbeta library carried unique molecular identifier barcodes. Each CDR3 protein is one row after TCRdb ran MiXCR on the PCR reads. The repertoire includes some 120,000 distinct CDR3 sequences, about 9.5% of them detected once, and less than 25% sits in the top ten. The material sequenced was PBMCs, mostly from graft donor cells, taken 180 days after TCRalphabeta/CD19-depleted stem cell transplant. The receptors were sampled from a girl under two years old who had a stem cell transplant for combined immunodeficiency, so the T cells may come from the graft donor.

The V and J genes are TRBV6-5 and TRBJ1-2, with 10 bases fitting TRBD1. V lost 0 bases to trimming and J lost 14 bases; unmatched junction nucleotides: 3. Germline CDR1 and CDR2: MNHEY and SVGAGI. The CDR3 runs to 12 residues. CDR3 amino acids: CASSYSGQGKTF. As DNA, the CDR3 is TGTGCCAGCAGTTACTCGGGACAGGGGAAAACCTTC.

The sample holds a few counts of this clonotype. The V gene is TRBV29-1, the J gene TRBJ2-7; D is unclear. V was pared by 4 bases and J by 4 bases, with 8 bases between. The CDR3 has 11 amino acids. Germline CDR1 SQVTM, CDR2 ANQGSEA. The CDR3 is CSVATPYEQYF. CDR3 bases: TGCAGCGTTGCTACCCCTTACGAGCAGTACTTC.

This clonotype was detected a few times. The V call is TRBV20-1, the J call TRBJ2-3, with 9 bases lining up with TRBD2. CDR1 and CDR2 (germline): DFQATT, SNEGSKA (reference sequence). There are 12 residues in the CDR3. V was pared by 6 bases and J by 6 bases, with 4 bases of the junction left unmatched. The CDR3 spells CSAKAGGDTQYF. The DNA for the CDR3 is TGCAGTGCCAAAGCGGGAGGTGATACGCAGTATTTT.

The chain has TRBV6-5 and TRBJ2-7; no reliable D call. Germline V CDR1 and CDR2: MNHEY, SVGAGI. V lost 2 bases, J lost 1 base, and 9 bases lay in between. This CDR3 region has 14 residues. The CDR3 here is CASSYDGWSYEQYF. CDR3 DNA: TGTGCCAGCAGTTACGACGGATGGTCCTACGAGCAGTACTTC.

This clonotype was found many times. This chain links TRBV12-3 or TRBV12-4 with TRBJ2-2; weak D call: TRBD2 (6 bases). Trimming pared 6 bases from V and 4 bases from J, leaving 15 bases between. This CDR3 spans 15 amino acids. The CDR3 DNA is TGTGCCAGCAGCCTAAACTTCGGGGGCACCGGGGAGCTGTTTTTT. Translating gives CASSLNFGGTGELFF.

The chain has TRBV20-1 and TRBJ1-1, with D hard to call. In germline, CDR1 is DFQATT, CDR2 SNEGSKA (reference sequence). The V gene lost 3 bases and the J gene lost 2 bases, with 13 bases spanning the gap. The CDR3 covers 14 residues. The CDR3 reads CSASVRQFNTEAFF. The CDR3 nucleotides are TGCAGTGCTAGCGTACGGCAGTTTAACACTGAAGCTTTCTTT.

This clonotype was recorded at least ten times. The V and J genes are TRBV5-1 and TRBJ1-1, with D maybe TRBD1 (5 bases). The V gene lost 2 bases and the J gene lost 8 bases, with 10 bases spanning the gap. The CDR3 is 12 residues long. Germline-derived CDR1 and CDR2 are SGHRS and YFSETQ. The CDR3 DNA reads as TGCGCCAGCAGCTTTCCAGGGCCCGAAGCTTTCTTT. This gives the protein CASSFPGPEAFF. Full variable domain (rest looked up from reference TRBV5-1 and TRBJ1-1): KAGVTQTPRYLIKTRGQQVTLSCSPISGHRSVSWYQQTPGQGLQFLFEYFSETQRNKGNFPGRFSGRQFSNSRSEMNVSTLELGDSALYLCASSFPGPEAFFGQGTRLTVV.

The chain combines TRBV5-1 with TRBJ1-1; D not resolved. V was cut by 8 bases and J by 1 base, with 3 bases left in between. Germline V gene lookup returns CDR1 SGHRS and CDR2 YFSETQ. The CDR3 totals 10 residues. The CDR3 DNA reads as TGCGCCAGTCAGAACACTGAAGCTTTCTTT. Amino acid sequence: CASQNTEAFF.

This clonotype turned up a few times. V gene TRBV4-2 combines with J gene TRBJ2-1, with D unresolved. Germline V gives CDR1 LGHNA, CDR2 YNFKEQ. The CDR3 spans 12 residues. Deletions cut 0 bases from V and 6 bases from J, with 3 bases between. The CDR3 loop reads CASSQELNEQFF. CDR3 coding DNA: TGTGCCAGCAGCCAAGAGCTCAATGAGCAGTTCTTC.

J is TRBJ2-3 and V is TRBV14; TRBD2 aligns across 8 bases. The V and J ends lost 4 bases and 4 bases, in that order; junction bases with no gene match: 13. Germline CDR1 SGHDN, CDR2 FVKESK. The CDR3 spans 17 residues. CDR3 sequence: CASSPQLGLAFADTQYF. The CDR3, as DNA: TGTGCCAGCAGCCCTCAACTAGGACTAGCTTTTGCAGATACGCAGTATTTT.

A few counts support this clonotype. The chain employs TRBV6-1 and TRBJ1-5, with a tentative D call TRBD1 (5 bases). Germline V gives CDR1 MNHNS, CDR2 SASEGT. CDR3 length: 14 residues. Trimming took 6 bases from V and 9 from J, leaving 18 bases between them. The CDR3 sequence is CASRATGGLGPQHF. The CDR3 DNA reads TGTGCCAGCAGAGCAACAGGCGGCCTTGGGCCCCAGCATTTT.

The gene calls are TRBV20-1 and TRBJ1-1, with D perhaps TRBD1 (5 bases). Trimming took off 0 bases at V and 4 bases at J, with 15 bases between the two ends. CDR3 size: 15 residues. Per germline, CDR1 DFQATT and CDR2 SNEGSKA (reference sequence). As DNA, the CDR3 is TGCAGTGCTAGAGATACCAGGGCAGGGAGCACTGAAGCTTTCTTT. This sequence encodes CSARDTRAGSTEAFF.

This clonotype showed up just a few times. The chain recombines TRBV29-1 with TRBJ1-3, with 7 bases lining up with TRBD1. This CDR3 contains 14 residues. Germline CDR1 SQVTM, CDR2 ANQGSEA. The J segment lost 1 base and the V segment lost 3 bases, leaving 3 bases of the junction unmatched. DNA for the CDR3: TGCAGCGTTGACCCGACAGGGTCTGGAAACACCATATATTTT. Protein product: CSVDPTGSGNTIYF.

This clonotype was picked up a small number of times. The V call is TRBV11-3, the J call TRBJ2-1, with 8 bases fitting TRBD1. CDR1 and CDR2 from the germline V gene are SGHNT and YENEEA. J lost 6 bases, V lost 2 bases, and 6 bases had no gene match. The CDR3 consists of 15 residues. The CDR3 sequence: CASSLQGQVSNEQFF. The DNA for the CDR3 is TGTGCCAGCAGCTTACAGGGACAGGTCAGCAATGAGCAGTTCTTC.

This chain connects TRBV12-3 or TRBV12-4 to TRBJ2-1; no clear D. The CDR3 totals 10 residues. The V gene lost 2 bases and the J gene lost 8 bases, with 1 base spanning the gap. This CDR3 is CASSLYEQFF. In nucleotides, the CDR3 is TGTGCCAGCAGTTTATATGAGCAGTTCTTC.

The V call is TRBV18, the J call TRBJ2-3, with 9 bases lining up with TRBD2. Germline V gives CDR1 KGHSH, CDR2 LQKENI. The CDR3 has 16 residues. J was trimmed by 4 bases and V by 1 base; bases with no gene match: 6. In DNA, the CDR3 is TGTGCCAGCTCACCACTTAGCGGGAGAGGATCAGATACGCAGTATTTT. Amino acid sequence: CASSPLSGRGSDTQYF.

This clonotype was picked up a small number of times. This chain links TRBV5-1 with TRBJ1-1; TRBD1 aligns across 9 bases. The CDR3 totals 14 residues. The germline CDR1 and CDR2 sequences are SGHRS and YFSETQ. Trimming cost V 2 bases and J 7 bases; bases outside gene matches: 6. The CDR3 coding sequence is TGCGCCAGCAGCTTTGGGACAGGGAAGGGTGAAGCTTTCTTT. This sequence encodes CASSFGTGKGEAFF. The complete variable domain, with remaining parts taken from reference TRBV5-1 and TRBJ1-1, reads KAGVTQTPRYLIKTRGQQVTLSCSPISGHRSVSWYQQTPGQGLQFLFEYFSETQRNKGNFPGRFSGRQFSNSRSEMNVSTLELGDSALYLCASSFGTGKGEAFFGQGTRLTVV.

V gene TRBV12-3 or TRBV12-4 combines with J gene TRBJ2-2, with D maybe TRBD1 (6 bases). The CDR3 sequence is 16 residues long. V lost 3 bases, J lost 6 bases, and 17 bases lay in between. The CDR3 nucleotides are TGTGCCAGCAGTTTGCCGGGACACTTGTTAGCCGGGGAGCTGTTTTTT. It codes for CASSLPGHLLAGELFF.

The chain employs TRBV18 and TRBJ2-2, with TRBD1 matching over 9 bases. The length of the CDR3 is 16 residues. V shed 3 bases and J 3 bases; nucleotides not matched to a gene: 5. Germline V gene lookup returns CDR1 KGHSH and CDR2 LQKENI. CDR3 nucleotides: TGTGCCAGCTCACCCCGGACAGGGGCGGACACCGGGGAGCTGTTTTTT. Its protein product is CASSPRTGADTGELFF.

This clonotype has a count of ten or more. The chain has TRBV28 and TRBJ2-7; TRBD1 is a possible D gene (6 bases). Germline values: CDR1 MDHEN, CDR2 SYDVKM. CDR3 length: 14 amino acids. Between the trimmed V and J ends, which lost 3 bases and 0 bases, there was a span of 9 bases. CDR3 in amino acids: CASSFVRGSYEQYF. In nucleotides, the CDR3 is TGTGCCAGCAGTTTCGTCAGGGGCTCCTACGAGCAGTACTTC.